The rows below give T cell receptor beta chains drawn from one sample of a study of PD-L1 blockade in urothelial cancer. TCRdb keeps only in-frame clones here, not all; method: immunoSEQ multiplex PCR. The data contain about 43,000 clones, about 80% of them singletons. The source was PBMCs, collected around atezolizumab (anti-PD-L1) treatment. The receptor set was obtained from a man in his 60s with urothelial cancer. The CDR3 runs from the conserved cysteine through the conserved F or W. The order of the fields is V gene, D gene, clone size, J gene, CDR3 DNA, CDR3 protein. A D gene is named only where the DNA matches it firmly. Size tells how often a clone was seen (once, few, many) or the class of an expanded clone, and some rows leave it out.

v_call: TRBV28
d_call: -
clone_size: -
j_call: TRBJ1-6
cdr3_nt: TGTGCCAGCAGTCCTAGCCCTATAACACCCCTCCACTTT
cdr3_aa: CASSPSPITPLHF

v_call: TRBV10-3
d_call: -
clone_size: -
j_call: TRBJ2-7
cdr3_nt: TGTGCCATCAGTGATAGGGGTTCCTACGAGCAGTACTTC
cdr3_aa: CAISDRGSYEQYF

v_call: TRBV28
d_call: TRBD1
clone_size: -
j_call: TRBJ2-4
cdr3_nt: TGTGCCAGCAGTGCTTCGGACAGGGGGAACATTCAGTACTTC
cdr3_aa: CASSASDRGNIQYF

v_call: TRBV7-9
d_call: TRBD2
clone_size: -
j_call: TRBJ2-5
cdr3_nt: TGTGCCAGCAGCACAGACCGGACTAGCGGTCAAGAGACCCAGTACTTC
cdr3_aa: CASSTDRTSGQETQYF

v_call: TRBV27
d_call: -
clone_size: -
j_call: TRBJ1-2
cdr3_nt: TGTGCCAGCAGTTTATCGGGGAGCGAGAGGTTGTATGGCTACACCTTC
cdr3_aa: CASSLSGSERLYGYTF

v_call: TRBV4-1
d_call: TRBD1
clone_size: -
j_call: TRBJ2-7
cdr3_nt: TGCGCCAGCAGCCAAGAAGACAGGGCGCCCTACGAGCAGTACTTC
cdr3_aa: CASSQEDRAPYEQYF

v_call: TRBV28
d_call: TRBD1
clone_size: -
j_call: TRBJ1-4
cdr3_nt: TGTGCCAGCAGCCAGACAGGGAATATGGAAAAACTGTTTTTT
cdr3_aa: CASSQTGNMEKLFF

v_call: TRBV5-1
d_call: -
clone_size: -
j_call: TRBJ2-1
cdr3_nt: TGCGCCAGCAGCTTGATTCAGAATGAGCAGTTCTTC
cdr3_aa: CASSLIQNEQFF

v_call: TRBV5-4
d_call: TRBD1
clone_size: -
j_call: TRBJ2-7
cdr3_nt: TGTGCCAGCAGCTTGGGAGGGGACAGCTCCTACGAGCAGTACTTC
cdr3_aa: CASSLGGDSSYEQYF

v_call: TRBV30
d_call: TRBD1
clone_size: -
j_call: TRBJ1-4
cdr3_nt: TGTGCCTGGAATGCAGGGGGGTCGGAAAAACTGTTTTTT
cdr3_aa: CAWNAGGSEKLFF

v_call: TRBV6-1
d_call: -
clone_size: once
j_call: TRBJ2-7
cdr3_nt: TGTGCCAGTAAAGGACTGCTTGGGCTTAGCTACGAGCAGTACTTC
cdr3_aa: CASKGLLGLSYEQYF

v_call: TRBV29-1
d_call: -
clone_size: -
j_call: TRBJ2-7
cdr3_nt: TGCAGCGTTATAGGACATAGCTACGAGCAGTACTTC
cdr3_aa: CSVIGHSYEQYF

v_call: TRBV18
d_call: -
clone_size: -
j_call: TRBJ2-7
cdr3_nt: TGTGCCAGCTCACCCGGTCCGGGAGACTACGAGCAGTACTTC
cdr3_aa: CASSPGPGDYEQYF

v_call: TRBV28
d_call: -
clone_size: -
j_call: TRBJ1-2
cdr3_nt: TGTGCCAGCAGCCCTCTGCAGGAAGCTAACTATGGCTACACCTTC
cdr3_aa: CASSPLQEANYGYTF

v_call: TRBV7-8
d_call: TRBD1
clone_size: -
j_call: TRBJ1-1
cdr3_nt: TGTGCCAGCAGGTTGCGATTAGGGGGCCCTGAAGCTTTCTTT
cdr3_aa: CASRLRLGGPEAFF

v_call: TRBV5-1
d_call: TRBD1
clone_size: -
j_call: TRBJ2-1
cdr3_nt: TGCGCCAGCAGCATATCGACAGGGGCCGGGGGTGAGCAGTTCTTC
cdr3_aa: CASSISTGAGGEQFF

v_call: TRBV7-9
d_call: -
clone_size: -
j_call: TRBJ1-2
cdr3_nt: TGTGCCAGCAGCTTAGGGGGGGGGTATTCGGATGGCTACACCTTC
cdr3_aa: CASSLGGGYSDGYTF

v_call: TRBV4-1
d_call: -
clone_size: -
j_call: TRBJ2-3
cdr3_nt: TGCGCCAGCAGCCAAGATCTTGAACTAGCAAATCCGGGGACCCGTGGAGATACGCAGTATTTT
cdr3_aa: CASSQDLELANPGTRGDTQYF

v_call: TRBV2
d_call: TRBD1
clone_size: -
j_call: TRBJ1-4
cdr3_nt: TGTGCCAGCAGCCTTGGGACAGGGGACGGAAAACTGTTTTTT
cdr3_aa: CASSLGTGDGKLFF

v_call: TRBV2
d_call: -
clone_size: -
j_call: TRBJ2-5
cdr3_nt: TGTGCCAGCAGGCCCAGGGCCGAAGAGACCCAGTACTTC
cdr3_aa: CASRPRAEETQYF

v_call: TRBV5-1
d_call: -
clone_size: once
j_call: TRBJ1-4
cdr3_nt: TGCGCCAGCAGCTTGGCGTCGGGGGACACTAATGAAAAACTGTTTTTT
cdr3_aa: CASSLASGDTNEKLFF

v_call: TRBV19
d_call: TRBD1
clone_size: -
j_call: TRBJ2-7
cdr3_nt: TGTGCCAGTAGTATACTACGGGACAGAGTCTACGAGCAGTACTTC
cdr3_aa: CASSILRDRVYEQYF

v_call: TRBV30
d_call: TRBD1
clone_size: -
j_call: TRBJ1-3
cdr3_nt: TGTGCCTGGAGTAGGGACAGAATCTCTGGAAACACCATATATTTT
cdr3_aa: CAWSRDRISGNTIYF

v_call: TRBV5-1
d_call: -
clone_size: -
j_call: TRBJ2-1
cdr3_nt: TGCGCCAGCACCTCGACGGGACACTACCGACTGGGTTACAATGAGCAGTTCTTC
cdr3_aa: CASTSTGHYRLGYNEQFF

v_call: TRBV6-1
d_call: -
clone_size: -
j_call: TRBJ2-7
cdr3_nt: TGTGCCAGCAGTAGGAAACCCGAGGGCGAGCAGTACTTC
cdr3_aa: CASSRKPEGEQYF

v_call: TRBV5-6
d_call: -
clone_size: -
j_call: TRBJ1-2
cdr3_nt: TGTGCCAGCAGCCCTGGGGGGGCGTTTGGCTACACCTTC
cdr3_aa: CASSPGGAFGYTF

v_call: TRBV9
d_call: TRBD2
clone_size: -
j_call: TRBJ2-7
cdr3_nt: TGTGCCAGCAGCGTAGTCGGGACTAGCGGCGACGAGCAGTACTTC
cdr3_aa: CASSVVGTSGDEQYF

v_call: TRBV19
d_call: -
clone_size: -
j_call: TRBJ2-7
cdr3_nt: TGTGCCAGTAAGGGCTCCGGCGGACACTACGAGCAGTACTTC
cdr3_aa: CASKGSGGHYEQYF

v_call: TRBV4-2
d_call: -
clone_size: -
j_call: TRBJ1-2
cdr3_nt: TGTGCCAGCAGCCTAAGACAGGTTAGGGAGGGATTGTATGGCTACACCTTC
cdr3_aa: CASSLRQVREGLYGYTF

v_call: TRBV5-1
d_call: -
clone_size: -
j_call: TRBJ1-3
cdr3_nt: TGCGCCAGCAGCTTGAGGCAGGTCGACTCTGGAAACACCATATATTTT
cdr3_aa: CASSLRQVDSGNTIYF

v_call: TRBV7-2
d_call: TRBD1
clone_size: -
j_call: TRBJ1-3
cdr3_nt: TGTGCCAGCAGCTTAACAGGGGTAACTTCAGGAAACACCATATATTTT
cdr3_aa: CASSLTGVTSGNTIYF

v_call: TRBV10-3
d_call: TRBD2
clone_size: -
j_call: TRBJ2-3
cdr3_nt: TGTGCCATCAGGGGACTAGCGGGGAGAGATACGCAGTATTTT
cdr3_aa: CAIRGLAGRDTQYF

v_call: TRBV25-1
d_call: TRBD1
clone_size: -
j_call: TRBJ1-1
cdr3_nt: TGTGCCAGCAGTTCCAGGGGGTTGACTGAAGCTTTCTTT
cdr3_aa: CASSSRGLTEAFF

v_call: TRBV5-1
d_call: -
clone_size: -
j_call: TRBJ1-4
cdr3_nt: TGCGCCAGCAGCGTCGGAGGGGCTAATGAAAAACTGTTTTTT
cdr3_aa: CASSVGGANEKLFF

v_call: TRBV2
d_call: -
clone_size: -
j_call: TRBJ1-2
cdr3_nt: TGTGCCAGCAACTTTGAGGCGGGGGCCGATGGCTACACCTTC
cdr3_aa: CASNFEAGADGYTF

v_call: TRBV28
d_call: TRBD2
clone_size: -
j_call: TRBJ2-5
cdr3_nt: TGTGCCAGCAGTTTAGCCGGGACTAGCGGGGATAAGACCCAGTACTTC
cdr3_aa: CASSLAGTSGDKTQYF

v_call: TRBV19
d_call: -
clone_size: -
j_call: TRBJ1-5
cdr3_nt: TGTGCCAGTCTTACTCCCGGGTTCGGAAATCAGCCCCAGCATTTT
cdr3_aa: CASLTPGFGNQPQHF

v_call: TRBV7-9
d_call: -
clone_size: -
j_call: TRBJ1-1
cdr3_nt: TGTGCCAGCAGGAAGTCGAACAATGGGGGCGCTGAAGCTTTCTTT
cdr3_aa: CASRKSNNGGAEAFF

v_call: TRBV19
d_call: -
clone_size: -
j_call: TRBJ2-5
cdr3_nt: TGTGCCAGTAGTAAGTCGGACCCCCAGGGCCAGTACTTC
cdr3_aa: CASSKSDPQGQYF

v_call: TRBV9
d_call: -
clone_size: -
j_call: TRBJ2-2
cdr3_nt: TGTGCCAGCAGCCCCGGGATAAGCGGAAACACCGGGGAGCTGTTTTTT
cdr3_aa: CASSPGISGNTGELFF

v_call: TRBV16
d_call: TRBD1
clone_size: -
j_call: TRBJ2-1
cdr3_nt: TGTGCCAGCAGCCAGGGCAGGGGGAATGAGCAGTTCTTC
cdr3_aa: CASSQGRGNEQFF

v_call: TRBV28
d_call: TRBD1
clone_size: -
j_call: TRBJ1-5
cdr3_nt: TGTGCCAGCAGCCAGACGACAGGGGGCGGTCAGCCCCAGCATTTT
cdr3_aa: CASSQTTGGGQPQHF